Following are 14 T cell receptor beta chains from one sample sequenced in a study of CD8 T cells in ankylosing spondylitis. TCRdb independently ran MiXCR on the 5' RACE reads; one entry per CDR3 protein. Of about 800,000 distinct CDR3 sequences detected, approximately 12% appear once; the ten largest clones hold approximately 0.5%. Study observations and caveats: Roughly eight highly homologous variants made up a TCR beta motif, and this motif appeared characteristic of ankylosing spondylitis blood.

Their antigens are not known. Material: blood, either unsorted or a sorted T cell fraction (not recorded which). Receptors originate from a male donor with ankylosing spondylitis.

The V and J genes are TRBV6-2 or TRBV6-3 and TRBJ2-3; TRBD1 is a possible D gene (5 bases). Trimming shortened V by 1 base and J by 6 bases, and 11 bases separated the two germline ends. The CDR3 is made up of 14 amino acids. CDR1 and CDR2 (germline): MNHEY, SVGEGT. CDR3 DNA: TGTGCCAGCAGTTACTTCATACAGGCGGATACGCAGTATTTT. Translation: CASSYFIQADTQYF.

This clonotype was detected only once. The V and J genes are TRBV7-2 and TRBJ2-1; 12 bases fit TRBD2. Germline-derived CDR1 and CDR2 are SGHTA and FQGNSA. The J segment lost 7 bases and the V segment lost 5 bases, leaving 6 bases of the junction unmatched. The CDR3 runs 15 residues. This CDR3 reads CASSHSSGGVNEQFF. In DNA form, the CDR3 reads TGTGCCAGCAGCCATTCTAGCGGGGGGGTTAATGAGCAGTTCTTC.

This clonotype was seen a few times. The rearrangement joins TRBV6-1 to TRBJ2-1; D is undetermined. CDR3 length: 13 amino acids. The germline CDR1 and CDR2 sequences are MNHNS and SASEGT. Trimming removed 2 bases from V and 4 bases from J, with 6 bases in between. The CDR3 reads CASSESTYNEQFF. CDR3 bases: TGTGCCAGCAGTGAATCAACGTACAATGAGCAGTTCTTC.

This clonotype was seen at least ten times. The V call is TRBV7-9, the J call TRBJ1-1; perhaps TRBD1 as D (5 bases). V lost 5 bases and J lost 5, with 12 bases in between. The CDR3 runs 13 residues. Germline CDR1 and CDR2: SEHNR and FQNEAQ (reference sequence). CDR3 nucleotides: TGTGCCAGCAGCCTTAGAGAGGGGACTGAAGCTTTCTTT. Its translation is CASSLREGTEAFF.

This clonotype was seen only a few times. The V call is TRBV5-6, the J call TRBJ2-7; a possible D gene is TRBD1 (6 bases). The germline V gene has CDR1 SGHDT and CDR2 YYEEEE. The CDR3 runs to 13 residues. V gave up 1 base and J gave up 5 bases, with 10 bases separating them. As DNA, the CDR3 is TGTGCCAGCAGCTTGTACACAGGGAACGAGCAGTACTTC. It specifies CASSLYTGNEQYF.

V and J are TRBV11-3 and TRBJ2-1; D gene unclear. This CDR3 is built from 16 residues. V was clipped by 3 bases and J by 0 bases, with 12 bases between them. In germline, CDR1 is SGHNT, CDR2 YENEEA. CDR3 DNA sequence: TGTGCCAGCAGCTTGCGCTCTGTCAGCTCCTACAATGAGCAGTTCTTC. Residues: CASSLRSVSSYNEQFF.

There are a few counts of this clonotype. The J gene is TRBJ1-3, the V gene TRBV10-3, with a weak D call TRBD1 (5 bases). CDR3 length: 14 amino acids. V lost 2 bases and J 3 bases, leaving 8 bases between the germline ends. The V gene's germline CDR1 is ENHRY and CDR2 SYGVKD. CDR3 loop: CAISEGALGNTIYF. CDR3 in DNA: TGTGCCATCAGTGAGGGGGCCCTTGGAAACACCATATATTTT.

V and J are TRBV20-1 and TRBJ2-3; 12 bases are shared with TRBD2. The J segment lost 2 bases and the V segment lost 5 bases, leaving 5 bases of the junction unmatched. CDR3 length: 15 residues. From germline, CDR1 is DFQATT and CDR2 SNEGSKA (reference sequence). The DNA for the CDR3 is TGCAGTGCTCGACTAGCGGGGGTTACCACAGATACGCAGTATTTT. This gives the protein CSARLAGVTTDTQYF.

This clonotype has just a few counts. This sequence joins TRBV5-6 and TRBJ1-5, with 7 bases identical to TRBD1. The CDR3 totals 13 residues. V shed 4 bases, J shed 9 bases, and the junction held 7 bases outside the gene matches. Germline assignment: CDR1 SGHDT and CDR2 YYEEEE. The CDR3 DNA follows: TGTGCCAGCAGCCCCGACAGGGCCGCGCCCCAGCATTTT. This encodes CASSPDRAAPQHF.

This clonotype was seen only a few times. This chain joins TRBV6-1 and TRBJ1-1; no clear D. The V end lost 8 bases, the J end lost 1 base, and 14 bases lay between the germline ends. The CDR3 extends over 14 amino acids. The germline CDR1 and CDR2 sequences are MNHNS and SASEGT. CDR3 protein: CASFEPRKNTEAFF. The CDR3, as DNA: TGTGCCAGCTTCGAGCCCCGAAAGAACACTGAAGCTTTCTTT.

The rearrangement uses TRBV29-1 and TRBJ1-1; D unclear. The CDR3 spans 13 residues. In germline, CDR1 is SQVTM, CDR2 ANQGSEA. V was clipped by 4 bases and J by 0 bases, with 9 bases between them. CDR3 sequence reads: CSVGMHLNTEAFF. For the CDR3, the DNA is TGCAGCGTTGGGATGCACTTGAACACTGAAGCTTTCTTT.

This clonotype has a handful of counts. This chain joins TRBV27 and TRBJ1-2, with a possible D match to TRBD1 (6 bases). Trimming took off 2 bases at V and 8 bases at J, with 18 bases between the two ends. This CDR3 has 15 residues. Germline V CDR1 and CDR2: MNHEY, SMNVEV (reference sequence). CDR3 nucleotide sequence: TGTGCCAGCAGTTTAACGCGGGCAGGGGCGTCCGGCTACACCTTC. It encodes CASSLTRAGASGYTF.

This clonotype was picked up many times. The chain joins TRBV9 to TRBJ2-1; D not resolved. Germline loops: CDR1 SGDLS, CDR2 YYNGEE. The CDR3 length is 13 residues. V lost 0 bases and J 1 base, leaving 2 bases between the germline ends. The CDR3 sequence is CASSVESYNEQFF. CDR3 bases: TGTGCCAGCAGCGTAGAATCCTACAATGAGCAGTTCTTC.

CDR3 in DNA: TGTGCCAGCAGTGAACAGGGGCGCCACTCTGGAAACACCATATATTTT. Translation gives CASSEQGRHSGNTIYF. The chain carries TRBV6-1 and TRBJ1-3, with D perhaps matching TRBD1 (6 bases). Per germline, CDR1 MNHNS and CDR2 SASEGT. This CDR3 spans 16 amino acids. V was trimmed by 2 bases and J by 0 bases, leaving 11 bases between them.